Below are 10 T cell receptor beta chains sequenced from a single sample in a study of T cells after yellow fever vaccination. TCRdb itself ran the 5' RACE reads through MiXCR, one entry per CDR3 protein. The data hold over 85,000 distinct CDR3 sequences, with approximately 9% observed a single time. The sample in question was CD8+ T cells not binding an NS4B(214-222) dextramer, sorted from PBMCs, obtained approximately 16 days after the first yellow fever vaccination. The source of these receptors is a man in his late teens or twenties who received the YFV17D yellow fever vaccine.

This clonotype appeared a few times. CDR3 residues: CASSQDGWTGEVDIQYF. CDR3 coding DNA: TGCGCCAGCAGCCAAGATGGGTGGACAGGGGAGGTGGACATTCAGTACTTC. J is TRBJ2-4 and V is TRBV4-1; 9 nucleotides align to TRBD1. Germline lookup yields CDR1 MGHRA and CDR2 YSYEKL. The CDR3 runs 17 residues. V lost 0 bases to trimming and J lost 8 bases; unmatched junction nucleotides: 11.

This clonotype has a handful of counts. The chain recombines TRBV7-3 with TRBJ2-3, with D uncertain. The CDR3 has 15 amino acids. Germline V lookup: CDR1 SGHTA, CDR2 FQGTGA. Trimming removed 5 bases at V and 6 bases at J, with 18 bases between. The CDR3 nucleotides are TGTGCCAGCAGCAAAAGGTCAACGACCGCGGATACGCAGTATTTT. It encodes CASSKRSTTADTQYF.

The V and J genes are TRBV7-6 and TRBJ1-1; 9 bases map to TRBD1. Germline V gene data show CDR1 as SGHVS and CDR2 as FNYEAQ. V lost 6 bases and J lost 4; bases outside the gene matches: 3. This CDR3 contains 13 residues. As DNA, the CDR3 is TGTGCCAGCAGACAGGGGGCAAGCACTGAAGCTTTCTTT. Encoded protein: CASRQGASTEAFF.

This rearrangement joins TRBV27 to TRBJ1-6; no reliable D call. V lost 9 bases and J lost 9, with 15 bases in between. Germline CDR1 MNHEY, CDR2 SMNVEV (reference sequence). This CDR3 has 13 amino acids. The CDR3 DNA sequence: TGTGCCAGGGGCTCACCAAGGGCTTCACCCCTCCACTTT. It specifies CARGSPRASPLHF.

This clonotype was recorded a few times. This sequence joins TRBV27 and TRBJ1-5; D uncertain. The V gene's germline CDR1 is MNHEY and CDR2 SMNVEV (reference sequence). The V end was cut by 6 bases, the J end by 6 bases, with 18 bases between. The CDR3 contains 15 residues. CDR3 sequence reads: CASSTTRVNGQPQHF. DNA of the CDR3: TGTGCCAGCAGCACCACGCGCGTAAATGGTCAGCCCCAGCATTTT.

This clonotype has just a few counts. This chain connects TRBV19 to TRBJ2-1; TRBD2 matches at 11 bases. CDR1 is LNHDA, CDR2 SQIVND, per germline (reference sequence). This CDR3 comprises 14 residues. Trimming took 9 bases from V and 7 from J; bases not matched to a gene: 8. CDR3 in amino acids: CASRPSGGFNEQFF. DNA for the CDR3: TGTGCCAGCCGCCCTAGCGGGGGGTTTAATGAGCAGTTCTTC.

This clonotype was detected ten times or more. The V and J genes are TRBV7-9 and TRBJ1-1; 11 nucleotides agree with TRBD1. V lost 4 bases and J lost 5; bases outside the gene matches: 6. Germline CDR1 reads SEHNR; CDR2 reads FQNEAQ (reference sequence). The CDR3 is 15 residues long. The CDR3 is CASSWGQGDYTEAFF. In DNA, the CDR3 is TGTGCCAGCAGCTGGGGACAGGGGGATTATACTGAAGCTTTCTTT.

A few counts support this clonotype. J is TRBJ2-1 and V is TRBV6-2 or TRBV6-3; D unresolved. The CDR3 consists of 14 residues. V lost 7 bases and J lost 0, with 10 bases in between. The germline CDR1 and CDR2 sequences are MNHEY and SVGEGT. In nucleotides, the CDR3 is TGTGCCAGCACCGACTGGGCCTCCTACAATGAGCAGTTCTTC. It encodes CASTDWASYNEQFF.

This chain links TRBV6-5 with TRBJ1-2; D not certain. This CDR3 comprises 18 residues. The V gene's germline CDR1 is MNHEY and CDR2 SVGAGI. Trimming cost V 0 bases and J 4 bases, with 21 bases left between them. CDR3 in amino acids: CASSYSPFRAESGYGYTF. For the CDR3, the DNA is TGTGCCAGCAGTTACTCTCCCTTCCGGGCCGAATCGGGCTATGGCTACACCTTC.

The CDR3 loop reads CASSPTSGNEQFF. The CDR3 DNA follows: TGTGCCAGCAGCCCTACTAGTGGCAATGAGCAGTTCTTC. The chain combines TRBV7-3 with TRBJ2-1; maybe TRBD2 (5 bases). V shed 5 bases and J shed 6 bases, with 11 bases lying between them. Per the germline V gene, CDR1 is SGHTA and CDR2 is FQGTGA. CDR3 size: 13 residues.